This passage covers 7 T cell receptor beta chains from one sample sequenced in a study of T cell responses to AZD1222 COVID-19 vaccine. Sequencing was performed with immunoSEQ multiplex PCR; in TCRdb, only in-frame clones are kept and a portion is missing. The table has roughly 140,000 clones, 75% to 90% seen once. Sequenced here: peripheral blood, sampled on day 0 of MenACWY control vaccination. The receptors originated from an adult in good health.

This rearrangement joins TRBV19 to TRBJ1-5; D call uncertain. With 11 bases removed from V and 9 bases from J, the gap between germline ends came to 14 bases. CDR1 and CDR2 from the germline V gene are LNHDA and SQIVND (reference sequence). This CDR3 spans 11 amino acids. Here the CDR3 reads CAAGPLGPQHF. CDR3 nucleotide sequence: TGTGCCGCCGGACCCTTAGGGCCCCAGCATTTT. Looking up the rest from reference TRBV19 and TRBJ1-5 gives the full variable domain: DGGITQSPKYLFRKEGQNVTLSCEQNLNHDAMYWYRQDPGQGLRLIYYSQIVNDFQKGDIAEGYSVSREKKESFPLTVTSAQKNPTAFYLCAAGPLGPQHFGDGTRLSIL.

The chain joins TRBV12-3 or TRBV12-4 to TRBJ1-1; unclear D gene. Trimming stripped 7 bases from V and 3 bases from J, with 9 bases between. The CDR3 has 12 residues. In DNA, the CDR3 is TGTGCCAGCATCCTTAGGGACACTGAAGCTTTCTTT. It translates to CASILRDTEAFF.

Regarding this clone: The same CDR3 arises from other DNA sequences in this sample as well. The chain links TRBV4-1 to TRBJ2-7; D uncertain. Per the germline V gene, CDR1 is MGHRA and CDR2 is YSYEKL. The CDR3 runs 13 residues. V was shortened by 1 base and J by 4 bases, with 8 bases between the two germline ends. CDR3 bases: TGCGCCAGCAGCCAAGGGCTAGGATACGAGCAGTACGTC. The encoded protein is CASSQGLGYEQYV.

The rearrangement uses TRBV29-1 and TRBJ1-2; the D gene is possibly TRBD1 (5 bases). This CDR3 is 18 amino acids long. Germline CDR1 reads SQVTM; CDR2 reads ANQGSEA. Trimming removed 2 bases from V and 1 base from J, with 23 bases in between. CDR3 sequence (DNA): TGCAGCGTTGAAACGACTGGGGGAAGGCGGGGCGGTAACTATGGCTACACCTTC. It specifies CSVETTGGRRGGNYGYTF.

The rearrangement links TRBV2 to TRBJ1-5; D is unresolved. This CDR3 is 14 amino acids long. V was pared by 6 bases and J by 2 bases, with 11 bases between. Germline CDR1 SNHLY, CDR2 FYNNEI. The CDR3 DNA reads as TGTGCCAGCAGCCACAATTTAGGCAATCAGCCCCAGCATTTT. This codes for CASSHNLGNQPQHF.

This chain joins TRBV10-1 and TRBJ2-1; TRBD2 matches 7 bases. Germline lookup yields CDR1 WNHNN and CDR2 SYGVQD (reference sequence). The CDR3 totals 17 residues. Germline trimming cut 3 bases from V and 15 bases from J; bases unmatched to any gene: 23. CDR3 nucleotides: TGCGCCAGCAGTGAAGGTGGAGGATCGGCTAGCGGCTGGAGGCTGTTCTTC. It encodes CASSEGGGSASGWRLFF.

This clone showed up just once. The CDR3 region is CASSIQGNHEQFF. CDR3 coding DNA: TGTGCCAGCAGCATCCAGGGAAACCATGAGCAGTTCTTC. The chain has TRBV5-4 and TRBJ2-1, with D perhaps TRBD1 (5 bases). V was shortened by 4 bases and J by 8 bases, with 13 bases between the two germline ends. Germline lookup yields CDR1 SGHNT and CDR2 YYREEE (reference sequence). The CDR3 is made up of 13 amino acids.